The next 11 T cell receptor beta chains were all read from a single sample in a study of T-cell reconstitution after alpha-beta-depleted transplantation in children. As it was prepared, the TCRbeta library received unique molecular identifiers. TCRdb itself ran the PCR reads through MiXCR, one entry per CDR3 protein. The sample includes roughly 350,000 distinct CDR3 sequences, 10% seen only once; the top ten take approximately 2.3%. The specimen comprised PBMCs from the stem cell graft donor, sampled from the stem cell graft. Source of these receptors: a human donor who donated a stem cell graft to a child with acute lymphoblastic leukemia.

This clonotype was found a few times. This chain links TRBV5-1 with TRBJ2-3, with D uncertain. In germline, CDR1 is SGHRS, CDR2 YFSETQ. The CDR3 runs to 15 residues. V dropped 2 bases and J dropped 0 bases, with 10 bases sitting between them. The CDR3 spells CASSFTVPSTDTQYF. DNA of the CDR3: TGCGCCAGCAGCTTTACAGTCCCTAGCACAGATACGCAGTATTTT.

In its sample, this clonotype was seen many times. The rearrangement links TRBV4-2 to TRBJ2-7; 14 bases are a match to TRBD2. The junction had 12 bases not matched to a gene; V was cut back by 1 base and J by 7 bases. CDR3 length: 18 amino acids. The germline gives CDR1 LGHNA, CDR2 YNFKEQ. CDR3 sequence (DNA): TGTGCCAGCAGCCAAGTACATTTTCCGGGACTAGCGGGAGAAGAGCAGTACTTC. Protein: CASSQVHFPGLAGEEQYF.

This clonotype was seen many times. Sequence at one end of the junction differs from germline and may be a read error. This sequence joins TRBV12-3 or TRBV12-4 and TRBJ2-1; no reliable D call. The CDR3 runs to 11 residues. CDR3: CASSLVNEQFF. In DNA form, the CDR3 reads TGTGCCAGCAGCTTAGTCAATGAGCAGTTCTTC.

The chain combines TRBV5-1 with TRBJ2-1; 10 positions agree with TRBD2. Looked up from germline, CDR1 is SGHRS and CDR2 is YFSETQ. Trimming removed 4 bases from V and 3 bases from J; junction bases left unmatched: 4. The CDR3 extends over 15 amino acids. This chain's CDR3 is CASSASGGYYNEQFF. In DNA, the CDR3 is TGCGCCAGCAGCGCTAGCGGGGGATACTACAATGAGCAGTTCTTC.

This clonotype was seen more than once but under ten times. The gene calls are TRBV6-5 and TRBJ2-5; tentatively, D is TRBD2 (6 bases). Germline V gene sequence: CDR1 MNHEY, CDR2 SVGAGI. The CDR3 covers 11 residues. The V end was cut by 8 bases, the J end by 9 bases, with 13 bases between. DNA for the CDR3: TGTGCCAGCGACCATGGCGGGGCCCAGTACTTC. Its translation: CASDHGGAQYF.

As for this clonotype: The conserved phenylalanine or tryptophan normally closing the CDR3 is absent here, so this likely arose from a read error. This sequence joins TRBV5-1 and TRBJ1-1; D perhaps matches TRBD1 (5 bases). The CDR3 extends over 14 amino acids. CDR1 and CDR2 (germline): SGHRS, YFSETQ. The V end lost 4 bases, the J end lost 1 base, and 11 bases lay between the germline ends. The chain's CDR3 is CASSLTVQNTEAFL. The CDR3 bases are TGCGCCAGCAGCCTGACAGTTCAGAACACTGAAGCTTTCTTG.

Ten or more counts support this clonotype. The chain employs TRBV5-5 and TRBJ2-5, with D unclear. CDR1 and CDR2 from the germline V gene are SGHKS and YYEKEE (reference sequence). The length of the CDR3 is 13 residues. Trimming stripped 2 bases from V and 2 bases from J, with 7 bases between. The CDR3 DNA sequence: TGTGCCAGCAGCTTTGGTTGGCAAGAGACCCAGTACTTC. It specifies CASSFGWQETQYF.

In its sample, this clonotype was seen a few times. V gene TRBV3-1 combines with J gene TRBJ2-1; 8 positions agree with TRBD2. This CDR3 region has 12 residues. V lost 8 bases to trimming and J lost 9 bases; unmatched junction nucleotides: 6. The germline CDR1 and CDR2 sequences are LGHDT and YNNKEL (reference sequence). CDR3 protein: CASQGGRFEQFF. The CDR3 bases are TGTGCCAGCCAAGGCGGGAGGTTTGAGCAGTTCTTC.

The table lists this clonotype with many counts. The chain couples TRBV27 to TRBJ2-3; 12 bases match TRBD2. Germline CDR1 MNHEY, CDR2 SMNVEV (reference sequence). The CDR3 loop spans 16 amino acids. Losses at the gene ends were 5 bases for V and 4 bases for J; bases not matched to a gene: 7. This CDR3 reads CASSPVLAGGPDTQYF. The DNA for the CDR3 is TGTGCCAGCAGTCCAGTACTAGCGGGAGGCCCAGATACGCAGTATTTT.

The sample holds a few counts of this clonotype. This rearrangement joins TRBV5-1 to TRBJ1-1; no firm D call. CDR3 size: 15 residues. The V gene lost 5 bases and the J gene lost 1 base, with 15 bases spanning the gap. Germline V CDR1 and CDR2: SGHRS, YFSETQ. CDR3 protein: CASSWFSGTNTEAFF. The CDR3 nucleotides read TGCGCCAGCAGTTGGTTTTCGGGTACGAACACTGAAGCTTTCTTT.

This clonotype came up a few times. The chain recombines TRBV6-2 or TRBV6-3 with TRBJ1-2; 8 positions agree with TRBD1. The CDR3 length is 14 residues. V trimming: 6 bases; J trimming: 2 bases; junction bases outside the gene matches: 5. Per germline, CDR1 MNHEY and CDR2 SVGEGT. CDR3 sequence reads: CASRPRQGNYGYTF. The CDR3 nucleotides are TGTGCCAGCAGGCCTCGACAGGGGAACTATGGCTACACCTTC.